The 14 T cell receptor beta chains in this list originate from one sample, sequenced in a study of T cells after yellow fever vaccination. TCRdb re-analysed the 5' RACE reads in MiXCR, keeping a single row per CDR3 protein. The sample has 160,000 or so distinct CDR3 sequences; under 7.5% are singletons. The specimen was CD4+ T cells sorted from PBMCs, collected 4 to 5 days after the first yellow fever vaccination. The receptors derive from a man between 18 and 35 years old who received the YFV17D yellow fever vaccine.

In this sample, this clonotype turned up many times. V and J are TRBV5-4 and TRBJ2-1; tentatively, D is TRBD1 (7 bases). CDR1 is SGHNT and CDR2 is YYREEE in the germline V gene (reference sequence). Trimming took 9 bases from V and 1 from J, leaving 14 bases between them. The CDR3 consists of 14 residues. The CDR3 coding sequence is TGTGCCACCATCCCAGGGGGGTCCTACAATGAGCAGTTCTTC. Protein: CATIPGGSYNEQFF.

This clonotype was seen at least ten times. The chain joins TRBV7-2 to TRBJ2-1, with 10 bases that match TRBD2. This CDR3 spans 15 amino acids. The J segment lost 9 bases and the V segment lost 5 bases, leaving 10 bases of the junction unmatched. Per the germline V gene, CDR1 is SGHTA and CDR2 is FQGNSA. As DNA, the CDR3 is TGTGCCAGCAGCCCCAGGACTAGCGGCCAGGGTGAGCAGTTCTTC. Its protein is CASSPRTSGQGEQFF.

This clonotype was seen repeatedly, ten times or more. This chain connects TRBV28 to TRBJ2-7; TRBD2 matches at 7 bases. Germline V gene lookup returns CDR1 MDHEN and CDR2 SYDVKM. This CDR3 is 17 amino acids long. V shed 7 bases and J 3 bases; nucleotides not matched to a gene: 18. The CDR3 is CASNAGGWAPPFYEQYV. CDR3 in DNA: TGTGCCAGCAACGCCGGGGGGTGGGCACCGCCATTCTACGAGCAGTACGTC.

This clonotype was detected ten times or more. The chain couples TRBV10-1 to TRBJ2-1; 14 nucleotides agree with TRBD2. V was pared by 11 bases and J by 3 bases, with 12 bases of the junction left unmatched. Germline CDR1 WNHNN, CDR2 SYGVQD (reference sequence). There are 17 residues in the CDR3. The CDR3: CAVRGGLAGDIYNEQFF. For the CDR3, the DNA is TGCGCCGTACGCGGGGGACTAGCGGGGGACATCTACAATGAGCAGTTCTTC.

This clonotype was observed a handful of times. V is TRBV12-5 and J is TRBJ2-4; D gene uncertain. The CDR3 consists of 13 residues. Looked up from germline, CDR1 is LGHNT and CDR2 is FRNRAP. Trimming cost V 7 bases and J 0 bases, with 7 bases left between them. The CDR3 sequence is CASAALAKNIQYF. The DNA of the CDR3 is TGTGCTAGTGCGGCCCTAGCCAAAAACATTCAGTACTTC.

This clonotype has a count of ten or more. The V call is TRBV10-3, the J call TRBJ1-6; D remains unclear. The V gene lost 10 bases and the J gene lost 1 base, with 11 bases spanning the gap. Germline V gene lookup returns CDR1 ENHRY and CDR2 SYGVKD. The CDR3 consists of 14 residues. The CDR3 sequence: CASQEMSYNSPLHF. The CDR3 DNA is TGTGCCAGCCAGGAAATGTCCTATAATTCACCCCTCCACTTT.

This clonotype was counted at least ten times. This sequence joins TRBV12-3 or TRBV12-4 and TRBJ2-3; no firm D call. This CDR3 is built from 16 residues. Trimming stripped 1 base from V and 3 bases from J, with 14 bases between. DNA for the CDR3: TGTGCCAGCAGTTTAGGTAGCCCCCTGAGAACAGATACGCAGTATTTT. The encoded protein is CASSLGSPLRTDTQYF.

Many counts were recorded for this clonotype. The V and J genes are TRBV5-1 and TRBJ2-7; the D call may be TRBD1 or TRBD2 (5 bases each). Germline loops: CDR1 SGHRS, CDR2 YFSETQ. The V end lost 4 bases, the J end lost 2 bases, and 13 bases lay between the germline ends. The CDR3 is made up of 14 amino acids. CDR3 DNA sequence: TGCGCCAGCAGCGACCGGGACGGTACCTACGAGCAGTACTTC. Amino acid sequence: CASSDRDGTYEQYF. Full variable domain (remainder filled in from reference TRBV5-1 and TRBJ2-7): KAGVTQTPRYLIKTRGQQVTLSCSPISGHRSVSWYQQTPGQGLQFLFEYFSETQRNKGNFPGRFSGRQFSNSRSEMNVSTLELGDSALYLCASSDRDGTYEQYFGPGTRLTVT.

The table lists this clonotype with many counts. The V call is TRBV18, the J call TRBJ1-4; D unclear. The CDR3 runs 13 residues. Germline V lookup: CDR1 KGHSH, CDR2 LQKENI. Trimming took off 0 bases at V and 8 bases at J, with 7 bases between the two ends. As DNA, the CDR3 is TGTGCCAGCTCACCACCAATGGGGGAAAAACTGTTTTTT. Residues: CASSPPMGEKLFF.

This clonotype was found many times. J is TRBJ1-3 and V is TRBV7-2; no clear D gene. The CDR3 length is 14 residues. CDR1 and CDR2 from the germline V gene are SGHTA and FQGNSA. Trimming took off 2 bases at V and 0 bases at J, with 5 bases between the two ends. CDR3 loop: CASSLWTSGNTIYF. The CDR3 nucleotides are TGTGCCAGCAGCTTATGGACCTCTGGAAACACCATATATTTT.

This clonotype has at least ten counts. This CDR3 reads CASSYSDRWGEAFF. CDR3 in DNA: TGTGCCAGCAGTTACTCGGACAGGTGGGGTGAAGCTTTCTTT. V gene TRBV6-2 or TRBV6-3 combines with J gene TRBJ1-1, with 7 positions matching TRBD1. This CDR3 is 14 amino acids long. Germline V gene sequence: CDR1 MNHEY, CDR2 SVGEGT. Germline trimming cut 0 bases from V and 7 bases from J; bases unmatched to any gene: 5.

The J gene is TRBJ1-2, the V gene TRBV20-1, with D perhaps matching TRBD1 (5 bases). V was trimmed by 5 bases and J by 3 bases, leaving 16 bases between them. Per germline, CDR1 DFQATT and CDR2 SNEGSKA (reference sequence). This CDR3 has 14 residues. The DNA of the CDR3 is TGCAGTGCTTTAGTTAGGGGCGGGTACTATGGCTACACCTTC. Translation gives CSALVRGGYYGYTF.

At least ten counts were recorded for this clonotype. The V call is TRBV7-2, the J call TRBJ1-1, with D uncertain. This CDR3 spans 16 amino acids. The V and J ends lost 0 bases and 1 base respectively, with 12 bases between them. Germline V lookup: CDR1 SGHTA, CDR2 FQGNSA. This CDR3 is CASSLAVRPSNTEAFF. DNA of the CDR3: TGTGCCAGCAGCTTAGCGGTCAGGCCTTCGAACACTGAAGCTTTCTTT.

This clonotype was picked up a small number of times. This chain joins TRBV28 and TRBJ1-4; D unclear. Trimming left V 6 bases short and J 6 bases short, with 11 bases between. The CDR3 is 13 amino acids. Germline-derived CDR1 and CDR2 are MDHEN and SYDVKM. The CDR3 sequence: CASSLLQDEKLFF. The CDR3 bases are TGTGCCAGCAGCCTTCTCCAGGATGAAAAACTGTTTTTT.